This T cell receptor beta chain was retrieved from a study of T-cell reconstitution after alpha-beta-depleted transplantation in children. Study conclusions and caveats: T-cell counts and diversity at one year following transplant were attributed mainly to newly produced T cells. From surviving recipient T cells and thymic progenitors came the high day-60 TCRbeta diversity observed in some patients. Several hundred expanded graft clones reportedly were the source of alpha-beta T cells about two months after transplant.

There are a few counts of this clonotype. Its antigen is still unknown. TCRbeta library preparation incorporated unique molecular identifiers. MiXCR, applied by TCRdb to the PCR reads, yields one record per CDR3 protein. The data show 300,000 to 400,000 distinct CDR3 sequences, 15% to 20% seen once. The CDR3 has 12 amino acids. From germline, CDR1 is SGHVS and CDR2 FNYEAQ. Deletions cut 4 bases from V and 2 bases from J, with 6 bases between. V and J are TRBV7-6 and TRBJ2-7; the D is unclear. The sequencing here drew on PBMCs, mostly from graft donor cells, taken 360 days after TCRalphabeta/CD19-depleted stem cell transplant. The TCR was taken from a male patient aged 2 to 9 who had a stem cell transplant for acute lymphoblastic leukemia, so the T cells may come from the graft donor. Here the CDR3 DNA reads TGTGCCAGCAGCTCGGAGACCTACGAGCAGTACTTC. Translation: CASSSETYEQYF.